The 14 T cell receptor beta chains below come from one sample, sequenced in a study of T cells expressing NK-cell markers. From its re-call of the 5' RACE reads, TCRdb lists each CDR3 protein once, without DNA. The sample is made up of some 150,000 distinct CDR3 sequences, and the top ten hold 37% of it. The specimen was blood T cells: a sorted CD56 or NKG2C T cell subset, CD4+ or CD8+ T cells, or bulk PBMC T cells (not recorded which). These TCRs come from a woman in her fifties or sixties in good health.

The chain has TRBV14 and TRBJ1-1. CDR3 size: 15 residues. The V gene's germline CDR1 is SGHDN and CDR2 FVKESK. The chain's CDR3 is CASSQEGLKLTEAFF.

This CDR3 reads CASSLGGPNGYTF. The chain has TRBV27 and TRBJ1-2; TCRdb returns TRBD1, unconfirmable since there is no DNA. The CDR3 has 13 residues. The germline gives CDR1 MNHEY, CDR2 SMNVEV (reference sequence).

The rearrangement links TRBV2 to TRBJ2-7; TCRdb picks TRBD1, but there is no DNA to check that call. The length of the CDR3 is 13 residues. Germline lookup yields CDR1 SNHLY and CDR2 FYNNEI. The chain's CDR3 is CASSQPGPYEQYF. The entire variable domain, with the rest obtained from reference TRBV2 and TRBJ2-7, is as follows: EPEVTQTPSHQVTQMGQEVILRCVPISNHLYFYWYRQILGQKVEFLVSFYNNEISEKSEIFDDQFSVERPDGSNFTLKIRSTKLEDSAMYFCASSQPGPYEQYFGPGTRLTVT.

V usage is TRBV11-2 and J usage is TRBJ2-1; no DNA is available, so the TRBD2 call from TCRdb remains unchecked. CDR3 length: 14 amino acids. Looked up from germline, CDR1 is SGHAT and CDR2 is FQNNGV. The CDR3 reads CASSSGGRAHEQFF. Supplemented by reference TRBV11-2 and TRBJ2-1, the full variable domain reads EAGVAQSPRYKIIEKRQSVAFWCNPISGHATLYWYQQILGQGPKLLIQFQNNGVVDDSQLPKDRFSAERLKGVDSTLKIQPAKLEDSAVYLCASSSGGRAHEQFFGPGTRLTVL.

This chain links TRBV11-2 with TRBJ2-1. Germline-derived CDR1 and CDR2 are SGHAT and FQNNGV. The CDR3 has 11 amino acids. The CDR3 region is CASSGYNEQFF.

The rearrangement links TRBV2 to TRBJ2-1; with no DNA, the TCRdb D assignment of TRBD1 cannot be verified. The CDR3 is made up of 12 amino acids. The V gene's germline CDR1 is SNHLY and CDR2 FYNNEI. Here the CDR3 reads CASLRGGNEQFF. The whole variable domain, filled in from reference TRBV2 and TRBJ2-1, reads EPEVTQTPSHQVTQMGQEVILRCVPISNHLYFYWYRQILGQKVEFLVSFYNNEISEKSEIFDDQFSVERPDGSNFTLKIRSTKLEDSAMYFCASLRGGNEQFFGPGTRLTVL.

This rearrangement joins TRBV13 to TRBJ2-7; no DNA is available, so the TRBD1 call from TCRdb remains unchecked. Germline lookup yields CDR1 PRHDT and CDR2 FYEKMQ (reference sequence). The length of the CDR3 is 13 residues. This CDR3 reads CASSPPGPHEQYF. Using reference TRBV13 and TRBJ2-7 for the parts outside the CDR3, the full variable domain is AAGVIQSPRHLIKEKRETATLKCYPIPRHDTVYWYQQGPGQDPQFLISFYEKMQSDKGSIPDRFSAQQFSDYHSELNMSSLELGDSALYFCASSPPGPHEQYFGPGTRLTVT.

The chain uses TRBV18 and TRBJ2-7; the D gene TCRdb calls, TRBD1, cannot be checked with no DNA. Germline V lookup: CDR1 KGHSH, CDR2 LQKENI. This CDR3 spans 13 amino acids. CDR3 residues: CASSSRDPYEQYF.

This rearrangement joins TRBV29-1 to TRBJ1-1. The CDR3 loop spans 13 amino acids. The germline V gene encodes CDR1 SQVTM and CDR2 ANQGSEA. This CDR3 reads CSVEDRGNTEAFF.

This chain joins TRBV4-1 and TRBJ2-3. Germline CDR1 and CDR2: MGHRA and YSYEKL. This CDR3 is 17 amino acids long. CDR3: CASSQERAMVGTDTQYF.

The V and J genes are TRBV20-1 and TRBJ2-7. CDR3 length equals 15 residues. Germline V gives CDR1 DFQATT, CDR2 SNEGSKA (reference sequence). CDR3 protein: CSARDSTGGFYEQYF.

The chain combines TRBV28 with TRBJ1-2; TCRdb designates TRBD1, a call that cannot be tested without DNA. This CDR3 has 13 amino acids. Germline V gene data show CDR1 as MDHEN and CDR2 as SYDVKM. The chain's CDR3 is CASSLSAGEGYTF.

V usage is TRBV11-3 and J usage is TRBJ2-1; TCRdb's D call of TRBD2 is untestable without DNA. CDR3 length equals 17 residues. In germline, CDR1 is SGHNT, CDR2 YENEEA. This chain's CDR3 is CASSLELAGGTYNEQFF. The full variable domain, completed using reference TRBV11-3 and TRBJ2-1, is EAGVVQSPRYKIIEKKQPVAFWCNPISGHNTLYWYLQNLGQGPELLIRYENEEAVDDSQLPKDRFSAERLKGVDSTLKIQPAELGDSAVYLCASSLELAGGTYNEQFFGPGTRLTVL.

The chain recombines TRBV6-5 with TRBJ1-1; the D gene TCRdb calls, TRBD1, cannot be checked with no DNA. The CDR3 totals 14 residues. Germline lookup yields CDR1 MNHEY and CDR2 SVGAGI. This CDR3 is CASSPTGQGTEAFF.